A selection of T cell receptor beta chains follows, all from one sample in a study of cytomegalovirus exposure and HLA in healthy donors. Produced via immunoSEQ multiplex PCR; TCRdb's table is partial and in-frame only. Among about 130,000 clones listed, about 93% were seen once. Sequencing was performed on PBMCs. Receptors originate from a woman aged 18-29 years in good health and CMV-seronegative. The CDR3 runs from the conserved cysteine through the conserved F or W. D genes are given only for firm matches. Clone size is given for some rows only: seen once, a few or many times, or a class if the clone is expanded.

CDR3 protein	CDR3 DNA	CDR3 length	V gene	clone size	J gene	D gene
CASRWTGGDYGYTF	TGTGCCAGCAGATGGACAGGGGGGGACTATGGCTACACCTTC	14	TRBV6-5	NA	TRBJ1-2	TRBD1
CASSYGHPNTGELFF	TGTGCCAGCAGTTACGGGCACCCGAACACCGGGGAGCTGTTTTTT	15	TRBV6-5	NA	TRBJ2-2	NA
CASSPYKTVENTEAFF	TGTGCCAGCAGTCCCTATAAGACAGTCGAGAACACTGAAGCTTTCTTT	16	TRBV27	NA	TRBJ1-1	NA
CASSGDYLHGYTF	TGTGCCAGCAGCGGGGACTACCTACATGGCTACACCTTC	13	TRBV2	NA	TRBJ1-2	NA
CASSSLGAYNEQFF	TGTGCCAGCAGCTCCCTAGGGGCATACAATGAGCAGTTCTTC	14	TRBV11-2	once	TRBJ2-1	NA
CASSRRGPNTGELFF	TGTGCCAGCAGTCGCAGAGGGCCGAACACCGGGGAGCTGTTTTTT	15	TRBV6-5	NA	TRBJ2-2	NA
CAWITNEYTEAFF	TGTGCCTGGATTACGAATGAGTACACTGAAGCTTTCTTT	13	TRBV30	NA	TRBJ1-1	NA
CASSLSAGTAYNEQFF	TGTGCCAGCAGCTTGTCGGCGGGGACGGCCTACAATGAGCAGTTCTTC	16	TRBV7-9	NA	TRBJ2-1	NA
CASSEDRGIRTEAFF	TGTGCCAGCAGCGAGGACAGGGGGATAAGGACTGAAGCTTTCTTT	15	TRBV5-4	NA	TRBJ1-1	TRBD1
CASSKQGNWETQYF	TGTGCCAGCAGCAAGCAGGGAAACTGGGAGACCCAGTACTTC	14	TRBV7-9	NA	TRBJ2-5	NA
CASSLRPADQPQHF	TGTGCCAGCAGCCTTCGACCTGCGGATCAGCCCCAGCATTTT	14	TRBV5-8	once	TRBJ1-5	NA
CASSPGGQPEGF	TGTGCCAGCAGCCCAGGGGGGCAGCCAGAGGGCTTC	12	TRBV7-2	NA	TRBJ1-2	TRBD1
CASRTGSNQPQHF	TGCGCCAGCAGGACGGGAAGCAATCAGCCCCAGCATTTT	13	TRBV5-1	NA	TRBJ1-5	NA
CSVKAGGGREQYF	TGCAGCGTAAAAGCGGGAGGAGGTAGGGAGCAGTACTTC	13	TRBV29-1	NA	TRBJ2-7	TRBD2
CASSATTGNTEAFF	TGCGCCAGCAGCGCGACCACAGGGAACACTGAAGCTTTCTTT	14	TRBV5-1	NA	TRBJ1-1	NA
CASSDDRGPYEQYF	TGTGCCAGCAGTGATGACAGGGGGCCCTACGAGCAGTACTTC	14	TRBV9	NA	TRBJ2-7	TRBD1
CAWSVLGYSGYTF	TGTGCCTGGAGTGTACTTGGCTATAGCGGCTACACCTTC	13	TRBV30	few	TRBJ1-2	NA
CSGNYIQETQYF	TGCAGCGGGAACTACATTCAAGAGACCCAGTACTTC	12	TRBV29-1	NA	TRBJ2-5	NA
CAISANSVEQYF	TGTGCCATCAGTGCCAACTCTGTCGAGCAGTACTTC	12	TRBV10-3	NA	TRBJ2-7	NA
CASSFSSVPSNQPQHF	TGTGCCAGCAGCTTTTCGTCAGTCCCTAGTAATCAGCCCCAGCATTTT	16	TRBV5-6	NA	TRBJ1-5	NA
CASSQDKRGRDYGYTF	TGTGCCAGCAGCCAAGATAAGAGAGGGAGGGACTATGGCTACACCTTC	16	TRBV14	NA	TRBJ1-2	NA
CASMRTASNQPQHF	TGTGCCAGCATGAGGACTGCGAGCAATCAGCCCCAGCATTTT	14	TRBV2	NA	TRBJ1-5	NA
CASSRTRLVYEQYF	TGTGCCAGCAGTAGGACTAGGCTCGTCTACGAGCAGTACTTC	14	TRBV28	NA	TRBJ2-7	TRBD2
CASSTVLQGAAYEQYF	TGTGCCAGCAGTACCGTTTTACAGGGGGCGGCCTACGAGCAGTACTTC	16	TRBV27	NA	TRBJ2-7	TRBD1
CASSEAVNTANYGYTF	TGTGCCAGCAGTGAAGCAGTAAATACAGCTAACTATGGCTACACCTTC	16	TRBV6-1	NA	TRBJ1-2	NA
CASSEGIWGGQFF	TGTGCCAGCAGTGAAGGTATTTGGGGAGGGCAGTTCTTC	13	TRBV6-1	NA	TRBJ2-1	NA
CASSRGGQNTEAFF	TGCGCCAGCTCTAGGGGAGGACAGAACACTGAAGCTTTCTTT	14	TRBV10-2	NA	TRBJ1-1	NA
CASSISRDRGLEQYF	TGTGCCAGCAGCATATCCCGGGACAGGGGACTCGAGCAGTACTTC	15	TRBV7-9	NA	TRBJ2-7	TRBD1
CASSLSMNTEAFF	TGTGCCAGCAGTCTATCCATGAACACTGAAGCTTTCTTT	13	TRBV6-5	NA	TRBJ1-1	NA
CASRAENSPLHF	TGTGCCAGCAGGGCGGAAAATTCACCCCTCCACTTT	12	TRBV6-6	NA	TRBJ1-6	NA
CASSVGGGVVEKLFF	TGTGCCAGCAGCGTAGGAGGGGGTGTGGTTGAAAAACTGTTTTTT	15	TRBV9	NA	TRBJ1-4	NA
CASRTADRANYGYTF	TGTGCCAGCCGTACTGCGGACAGGGCAAACTATGGCTACACCTTC	15	TRBV7-9	few	TRBJ1-2	TRBD1
CASSSYPGQGSSSYEQYF	TGTGCCAGCAGCTCCTACCCGGGACAGGGATCAAGCTCCTACGAGCAGTACTTC	18	TRBV11-2	NA	TRBJ2-7	TRBD1
CASSEGTGAYTEAFF	TGTGCCAGCAGTGAAGGTACAGGGGCGTACACTGAAGCTTTCTTT	15	TRBV6-1	NA	TRBJ1-1	TRBD1
CASSLTGQGASGYTF	TGTGCCAGCAGTTTAACGGGACAGGGGGCTAGCGGCTACACCTTC	15	TRBV27	NA	TRBJ1-2	TRBD1
CAWSQGALYNEQFF	TGTGCCTGGAGTCAGGGTGCTCTTTACAATGAGCAGTTCTTC	14	TRBV30	NA	TRBJ2-1	NA
CASSPGQQEGYGYTF	TGTGCCAGCAGCCCGGGCCAGCAGGAGGGCTATGGCTACACCTTC	15	TRBV2	NA	TRBJ1-2	NA
CASSGWTGGGYNEQFF	TGTGCCAGCAGCGGGTGGACAGGGGGCGGCTACAATGAGCAGTTCTTC	16	TRBV11-2	NA	TRBJ2-1	TRBD1
CASSRLVGEETQYF	TGCGCCAGCAGCCGGTTAGTGGGAGAAGAGACCCAGTACTTC	14	TRBV5-1	NA	TRBJ2-5	NA
CASSLQGYYEQYF	TGTGCCAGCAGCTTACAGGGGTACTACGAGCAGTACTTC	13	TRBV11-2	once	TRBJ2-7	NA
CASSLGTNTDTQYF	TGTGCCAGCAGCTTAGGGACTAACACAGATACGCAGTATTTT	14	TRBV7-9	NA	TRBJ2-3	NA
CASSLAGTTNTEAFF	TGCGCCAGCAGCTTGGCCGGGACAACGAACACTGAAGCTTTCTTT	15	TRBV5-1	NA	TRBJ1-1	NA
CASIQGGRGDTDTQYF	TGTGCCAGCATCCAGGGAGGGAGAGGAGACACAGATACGCAGTATTTT	16	TRBV5-6	NA	TRBJ2-3	TRBD2
CASSHTGALGNEQFF	TGTGCCAGCAGCCATACTGGGGCATTAGGCAATGAGCAGTTCTTC	15	TRBV28	NA	TRBJ2-1	NA
CASSLNLVRGNIQYF	TGTGCCAGCAGTTTAAATCTGGTCCGGGGAAACATTCAGTACTTC	15	TRBV28	NA	TRBJ2-4	NA
CASLGSSGPYNEQFF	TGCGCCAGCTTGGGATCCAGCGGGCCCTACAATGAGCAGTTCTTC	15	TRBV5-1	NA	TRBJ2-1	NA
CASSSDGQLESPLHF	TGCGCCAGCAGCTCAGATGGACAATTAGAGTCACCCCTCCACTTT	15	TRBV5-1	NA	TRBJ1-6	NA
CASRTTGSSYNEQFF	TGCGCCAGCAGGACGACAGGCAGCTCCTACAATGAGCAGTTCTTC	15	TRBV10-2	NA	TRBJ2-1	NA
CASSPPVGDEQYF	TGTGCCAGCTCACCACCGGTTGGAGACGAGCAGTACTTC	13	TRBV18	NA	TRBJ2-7	NA
CASSQARAGGLYF	TGTGCCAGCAGCCAGGCCCGGGCGGGGGGGTTGTACTTC	13	TRBV7-9	NA	TRBJ2-5	TRBD2
CASSITPAGEKLFF	TGTGCCAGTAGTATAACCCCTGCGGGTGAAAAACTGTTTTTT	14	TRBV19	once	TRBJ1-4	NA
CARQGTGELFF	TGTGCCAGACAGGGAACCGGGGAGCTGTTTTTT	11	TRBV6-4	NA	TRBJ2-2	NA
CAWSVWGGRTETQYF	TGTGCCTGGAGTGTTTGGGGGGGGCGCACGGAGACCCAGTACTTC	15	TRBV30	NA	TRBJ2-5	NA
CATRRGVQPQHF	TGTGCCACTCGTCGAGGTGTTCAGCCCCAGCATTTT	12	TRBV28	NA	TRBJ1-5	NA
CASSSRVSSDTQYF	TGTGCCAGCAGCTCCCGGGTATCTTCAGATACGCAGTATTTT	14	TRBV5-4	NA	TRBJ2-3	NA
CASSPSPGTGSDYNEQFF	TGTGCCAGCAGTCCAAGTCCCGGGACAGGGTCCGACTACAATGAGCAGTTCTTC	18	TRBV28	NA	TRBJ2-1	TRBD1
CASSPGLAGGQETQYF	TGTGCCAGCAGCCCGGGACTAGCGGGGGGGCAAGAGACCCAGTACTTC	16	TRBV7-3	NA	TRBJ2-5	TRBD2
CASSLARLAGVETQYF	TGTGCCAGCAGCTTAGCCCGGCTAGCGGGAGTGGAGACCCAGTACTTC	16	TRBV11-2	NA	TRBJ2-5	TRBD2